This T cell receptor beta chain derives from a study of blood T cells in healthy people across ages. Broader study findings: It was the long-lived donors that had more naive CD4+ cells and higher diversity than aged donors. The study lacked donor CMV status, which possibly confounded expanded clonotype changes.

In its sample, this clonotype was seen a few times. Antigen unknown. A second PCR of 7 to 11 cycles used a sample-barcoded 5' primer and a J-beta primer mix. TCRdb recomputed calls from the 5' RACE reads with MiXCR, one row per CDR3 protein. The sample has roughly 800,000 distinct CDR3 sequences; about 62% are singletons. V was clipped by 2 bases and J by 2 bases, with 13 bases between them. This CDR3 spans 15 amino acids. Per germline, CDR1 SGHTA and CDR2 FQGTGA. Per individual sample, total RNA of at least 6 micrograms was extracted. This chain joins TRBV7-3 and TRBJ2-7; D might be TRBD1 (6 bases). This TCR came from a man aged 25 to 40 in good health. Sample: blood. The CDR3 sequence: CASSLEQGLAYEQYF. Written as DNA, the CDR3 is TGTGCCAGCAGCTTAGAGCAGGGGCTCGCCTACGAGCAGTACTTC.